The subject of this entry is one TCR beta chain. Autoimmune disease history or systemic immunosuppression disqualified patients. CDR1 SGHRS and CDR2 YFSETQ come from the germline V gene. V gave up 4 bases and J gave up 2 bases, with 14 bases separating them. This CDR3 is 15 amino acids long. The data are from a study of OX40 agonist ivuxolimab in advanced cancers. Study background: Patients' therapy was ivuxolimab, an antibody that acts as an agonist of OX40 (CD134). Hepatocellular carcinoma, melanoma, renal cell or head and neck cancer occurred in dose-escalation patients.

The repertoire was sequenced with immunoSEQ multiplex PCR; TCRdb's copy has only in-frame clones and lacks some. The repertoire holds about 48,000 clones, with about four fifths as singletons. This sequence joins TRBV5-1 and TRBJ2-3, with D possibly TRBD1 on 6 matching bases. The source was CD4+ or CD8+ T cells sorted from blood, collected in a trial of the OX40 agonist ivuxolimab. The sequence came from an adult with an advanced solid tumor such as melanoma, head and neck, liver or kidney cancer. The DNA of the CDR3 is TGCGCCAGCAGCGCACAGGGCCCGAACACAGATACGCAGTATTTT. Translated, it gives CASSAQGPNTDTQYF. Complete variable domain (other parts from reference TRBV5-1 and TRBJ2-3): KAGVTQTPRYLIKTRGQQVTLSCSPISGHRSVSWYQQTPGQGLQFLFEYFSETQRNKGNFPGRFSGRQFSNSRSEMNVSTLELGDSALYLCASSAQGPNTDTQYFGPGTRLTVL.